The 22 T cell receptor beta chains reported below all come from one sample, sequenced in a study of blood T cell repertoires in COVID-19 (dated by TCRdb to 2018 to 2021). Receptor libraries were prepared by the immunoSEQ multiplex PCR assay. As stored in TCRdb, this immuneACCESS dataset retains in-frame rearrangements with V and J assigned. A fraction of the clones does not appear; measured against another copy, unresolved V genes explain less than half of the discrepancy, and the remainder lacks a known reason. The sample table shows under 100,000 clones, and 70% to 90% are seen once. 4.6% of the sample lies in the top ten. Sequenced input: peripheral blood. The receptors derive from a man aged 50 to 59 with active COVID-19.

The chain recombines TRBV5-1 with TRBJ2-6; TRBD1 might be the D (6 bases). The length of the CDR3 is 15 residues. V lost 3 bases, J lost 4 bases, and 11 bases lay in between. From germline, CDR1 is SGHRS and CDR2 YFSETQ. The DNA for the CDR3 is TGCGCCAGCAGCTATCCAGGGGCAGGGGCCAACGTCCTGACTTTC. This encodes CASSYPGAGANVLTF. Together with reference TRBV5-1 and TRBJ2-6, the CDR3 gives the full variable domain: KAGVTQTPRYLIKTRGQQVTLSCSPISGHRSVSWYQQTPGQGLQFLFEYFSETQRNKGNFPGRFSGRQFSNSRSEMNVSTLELGDSALYLCASSYPGAGANVLTFGAGSRLTVL.

The count of this clone is one. V usage is TRBV19 and J usage is TRBJ1-2; a weak D match, TRBD1 (6 bases). CDR1 is LNHDA, CDR2 SQIVND, per germline (reference sequence). This CDR3 comprises 15 residues. V was cut by 5 bases and J by 0 bases, with 13 bases left in between. The CDR3 reads CASSSTGRANYGYTF. The CDR3 region has the DNA TGTGCCAGTAGTTCAACAGGGCGAGCTAACTATGGCTACACCTTC.

The rearrangement uses TRBV28 and TRBJ1-5; D perhaps matches TRBD1 (5 bases). CDR1 is MDHEN and CDR2 is SYDVKM in the germline V gene. Trimming left V 3 bases short and J 0 bases short, with 12 bases between. The CDR3 loop spans 16 amino acids. The CDR3 DNA sequence: TGTGCCAGCAGTTTTCGCAGGGACTATAGCAATCAGCCCCAGCATTTT. Translation gives CASSFRRDYSNQPQHF.

The chain has TRBV4-1 and TRBJ1-2, with D possibly matching TRBD1 (5 bases). The CDR3 is 18 residues long. V was shortened by 1 base and J by 0 bases, with 18 bases between the two germline ends. Germline-derived CDR1 and CDR2 are MGHRA and YSYEKL. The CDR3 is CASSQGGTLDGSNYGYTF. The CDR3 nucleotides are TGCGCCAGCAGCCAAGGGGGCACATTGGACGGATCTAACTATGGCTACACCTTC.

The chain joins TRBV7-8 to TRBJ2-7, with 13 bases lining up with TRBD2. Germline V gene sequence: CDR1 SGHVS, CDR2 FQNEAQ. Trimming cost V 2 bases and J 5 bases; bases outside gene matches: 3. The CDR3 length is 15 residues. The DNA of the CDR3 is TGTGCCAGCAGCTTAAGACTAGCGGGAGGAAACGAGCAGTACTTC. Its protein product is CASSLRLAGGNEQYF.

The chain has TRBV10-3 and TRBJ2-7, with 8 bases that match TRBD1. V gave up 3 bases and J gave up 3 bases; unmatched junction bases: 1. The germline V gene has CDR1 ENHRY and CDR2 SYGVKD. The CDR3 sequence is 13 residues long. The CDR3 DNA is TGTGCCATCAGTGACGACAGGGGCTACGAGCAGTACTTC. It codes for CAISDDRGYEQYF.

V and J are TRBV7-9 and TRBJ1-4; D perhaps matches TRBD1 (6 bases). This CDR3 spans 16 amino acids. Germline V lookup: CDR1 SEHNR, CDR2 FQNEAQ (reference sequence). The germline V and J ends were trimmed by 5 bases and 5 bases, with 18 bases remaining between them. CDR3 region: CASSQQSGAMNEKLFF. Written as DNA, the CDR3 is TGTGCCAGCAGCCAGCAGTCAGGGGCGATGAATGAAAAACTGTTTTTT.

The chain recombines TRBV4-1 with TRBJ1-2; the D gene is possibly TRBD1 (6 bases). This CDR3 is 16 amino acids long. CDR1 and CDR2 from the germline V gene are MGHRA and YSYEKL. V was trimmed by 0 bases and J by 2 bases, leaving 13 bases between them. CDR3 sequence: CASSQEVGQQNYGYTF. For the CDR3, the DNA is TGCGCCAGCAGCCAAGAGGTCGGACAGCAAAACTATGGCTACACCTTC.

In this sample, this clone turned up once. The rearrangement links TRBV28 to TRBJ1-1; maybe TRBD1 (5 bases). The V end lost 3 bases, the J end lost 1 base, and 12 bases lay between the germline ends. The CDR3 is made up of 15 amino acids. The germline CDR1 and CDR2 sequences are MDHEN and SYDVKM. The CDR3 region is CASSFPGNQNTEAFF. CDR3 nucleotide sequence: TGTGCCAGCAGTTTCCCAGGGAACCAGAACACTGAAGCTTTCTTT.

The chain combines TRBV6-2 or TRBV6-3 with TRBJ1-2, with D uncertain. The CDR3 sequence is 14 residues long. The ends were cut back, 0 bases at V and 4 bases at J, with 9 bases in the middle. The germline V gene encodes CDR1 MNHEY and CDR2 SVGEGT. CDR3 coding DNA: TGTGCCAGCAGTTACTCGAGAACAGTCTATGGCTACACCTTC. Protein product: CASSYSRTVYGYTF.

The gene calls are TRBV19 and TRBJ2-3, with 8 bases matching TRBD2. Germline V lookup: CDR1 LNHDA, CDR2 SQIVND (reference sequence). The length of the CDR3 is 14 residues. V dropped 8 bases and J dropped 4; count of bases not matched to a gene: 8. The CDR3, as DNA: TGTGCCAGTCGTCCTAGCGGGTCCCCAGATACGCAGTATTTT. The encoded protein is CASRPSGSPDTQYF. Filled out from reference TRBV19 and TRBJ2-3, the complete variable domain reads DGGITQSPKYLFRKEGQNVTLSCEQNLNHDAMYWYRQDPGQGLRLIYYSQIVNDFQKGDIAEGYSVSREKKESFPLTVTSAQKNPTAFYLCASRPSGSPDTQYFGPGTRLTVL.

The V gene is TRBV3-1 (or the pseudogene TRBV3-2), the J gene TRBJ2-7; D might be TRBD1 (5 bases). This CDR3 contains 17 residues. V was clipped by 0 bases and J by 2 bases, with 17 bases between them. Germline values: CDR1 LGHDT, CDR2 YNNKEL (reference sequence). In nucleotides, the CDR3 is TGTGCCAGCAGCCAAGAAGTCGTAGTGCGACAGACCTACGAGCAGTACTTC. Encoded protein: CASSQEVVVRQTYEQYF.

This clone was seen once. The chain is built from TRBV28 and TRBJ2-1, with D unresolved. The V end lost 4 bases, the J end lost 0 bases, and 13 bases lay between the germline ends. Germline assignment: CDR1 MDHEN and CDR2 SYDVKM. This CDR3 is 16 amino acids long. The CDR3 region has the DNA TGTGCCAGCAGTTCGGCCGGGTCGAGCTCCTACAATGAGCAGTTCTTC. This sequence encodes CASSSAGSSSYNEQFF.

J is TRBJ2-2 and V is TRBV5-1; D is uncertain. This CDR3 contains 14 residues. The V gene lost 0 bases and the J gene lost 1 base, with 4 bases spanning the gap. Germline V gene sequence: CDR1 SGHRS, CDR2 YFSETQ. The chain's CDR3 is CASSLGENTGELFF. The DNA for the CDR3 is TGCGCCAGCAGCTTGGGAGAGAACACCGGGGAGCTGTTTTTT.

CDR3 in amino acids: CASSLEAGGVVGELFF. CDR3 nucleotides: TGTGCCAGCAGCTTGGAGGCGGGGGGAGTAGTAGGGGAGCTGTTTTTT. The chain is built from TRBV5-4 and TRBJ2-2; 8 nucleotides agree with TRBD2. The J segment lost 8 bases and the V segment lost 0 bases, leaving 9 bases of the junction unmatched. Per the germline V gene, CDR1 is SGHNT and CDR2 is YYREEE (reference sequence). This CDR3 spans 16 amino acids.

This clone was seen just once. The DNA of the CDR3 is TGTGCCAGCAGCTTATCTAGCGGGGGGTTCCAAGAGACCCAGTACTTC. It is translated as CASSLSSGGFQETQYF. The V gene is TRBV7-9, the J gene TRBJ2-5; 11 bases agree with TRBD2. The CDR3 has 16 amino acids. V trimming: 2 bases; J trimming: 1 base; junction bases outside the gene matches: 3. Germline-derived CDR1 and CDR2 are SEHNR and FQNEAQ (reference sequence).

This chain connects TRBV5-1 to TRBJ2-2, with 7 bases identical to TRBD1. The germline V gene encodes CDR1 SGHRS and CDR2 YFSETQ. This CDR3 region has 14 residues. With V trimmed by 5 bases and J by 0 bases, 1 base remained unmatched. CDR3 residues: CASSQGANTGELFF. As DNA, the CDR3 is TGCGCCAGCAGTCAGGGGGCGAACACCGGGGAGCTGTTTTTT.

The chain combines TRBV5-5 with TRBJ2-7, with a tentative D call TRBD2 (5 bases). Trimming shortened V by 4 bases and J by 7 bases, and 12 bases separated the two germline ends. Germline-derived CDR1 and CDR2 are SGHKS and YYEKEE (reference sequence). The CDR3 sequence is 12 residues long. This CDR3 is CASSLLGREQYF. CDR3 nucleotides: TGTGCCAGCAGCCTACTAGGGAGAGAGCAGTACTTC.

The rearrangement uses TRBV18 and TRBJ2-3; 7 bases map to TRBD2. The CDR3 contains 13 residues. Germline V gives CDR1 KGHSH, CDR2 LQKENI. The V segment lost 5 bases and the J segment 6 bases; nucleotides outside the gene matches: 5. The CDR3 spells CASSTGGQDTQYF. The CDR3 nucleotides read TGTGCCAGCTCAACGGGAGGCCAGGATACGCAGTATTTT.

On this clone itself: This sample includes further DNA sequences coding for the same CDR3. CDR3 amino acids: CASVPGQAYNEQFF. For the CDR3, the DNA is TGTGCTAGTGTTCCAGGCCAGGCCTACAATGAGCAGTTCTTC. The V and J genes are TRBV12-5 and TRBJ2-1; no reliable D call. CDR3 length: 14 amino acids. Germline assignment: CDR1 LGHNT and CDR2 FRNRAP. V was cut by 7 bases and J by 2 bases, with 12 bases left in between. Supplemented by reference TRBV12-5 and TRBJ2-1, the full variable domain reads DARVTQTPRHKVTEMGQEVTMRCQPILGHNTVFWYRQTMMQGLELLAYFRNRAPLDDSGMPKDRFSAEMPDATLATLKIQPSEPRDSAVYFCASVPGQAYNEQFFGPGTRLTVL.

The chain has TRBV14 and TRBJ2-3; D might be TRBD2 (6 bases). The V gene's germline CDR1 is SGHDN and CDR2 FVKESK. The CDR3 runs 15 residues. The germline V and J ends were trimmed by 5 bases and 0 bases, with 12 bases remaining between them. The CDR3 loop reads CASSYLAVSTDTQYF. CDR3 coding DNA: TGTGCCAGCAGCTACTTAGCGGTTAGCACAGATACGCAGTATTTT.

The chain carries TRBV3-1 (or the pseudogene TRBV3-2) and TRBJ2-7, with D maybe TRBD2 (5 bases). V was shortened by 0 bases and J by 6 bases, with 12 bases between the two germline ends. The CDR3 has 14 residues. Looked up from germline, CDR1 is LGHDT and CDR2 is YNNKEL (reference sequence). This CDR3 reads CASSQDFGGREQYF. In nucleotides, the CDR3 is TGTGCCAGCAGCCAAGATTTCGGAGGCCGCGAGCAGTACTTC.